The 30 T cell receptor beta chains given below trace back to one sample, sequenced in a study of neoadjuvant nivolumab and ipilimumab in lung cancer (TCRdb year 2020). Reading the label with the study, this specimen's time point is: at surgical resection after neoadjuvant nivolumab +/- ipilimumab. Library creation used the immunoSEQ multiplex PCR assay. Imported from immuneACCESS, the table was reduced by TCRdb to in-frame sequences with V and J called. These copies leave out some clones; in studies compared against another copy, an unresolved V gene accounts for under half, and the cause of the remainder is not known. The sample table holds approximately 29,000 clones, of which 90% were seen once. The top ten clones comprise about 5% of the sample. Here the sequenced sample was peripheral blood, taken after neoadjuvant nivolumab, alone or with ipilimumab, at or shortly before surgery. These receptors were collected from an adult with non-small cell lung cancer.

This clone was seen only once. J is TRBJ1-1 and V is TRBV10-1; 9 positions match TRBD1. The germline V gene encodes CDR1 WNHNN and CDR2 SYGVQD (reference sequence). V dropped 5 bases and J dropped 1; count of bases not matched to a gene: 2. This CDR3 region has 14 residues. CDR3 in amino acids: CASSPDRGNTEAFF. DNA for the CDR3: TGCGCCAGCAGTCCGGACAGGGGGAACACTGAAGCTTTCTTT.

This sequence joins TRBV6-1 and TRBJ1-2; no firm D call. CDR1 is MNHNS, CDR2 SASEGT, per germline. CDR3 length equals 13 residues. Between the trimmed V and J ends, which lost 7 bases and 7 bases, there was a span of 16 bases. The CDR3 reads CASIGTARLGYTF. The DNA for the CDR3 is TGTGCCAGCATCGGAACGGCCAGACTTGGCTACACCTTC.

DNA of the CDR3: TGTGCCAGCTCACCAATGCATCTGTCCGGGAACACCATATATTTT. Amino acids: CASSPMHLSGNTIYF. This sequence joins TRBV18 and TRBJ1-3, with unresolved D. Per germline, CDR1 KGHSH and CDR2 LQKENI. The V end was cut by 2 bases, the J end by 7 bases, with 15 bases between. The CDR3 length is 15 residues.

This chain links TRBV7-2 with TRBJ2-3; no reliable D call. CDR1 is SGHTA and CDR2 is FQGNSA in the germline V gene. Trimming took off 5 bases at V and 5 bases at J, with 11 bases between the two ends. The CDR3 totals 13 residues. CDR3 coding DNA: TGTGCCAGCAGCGGTAATAAAGGAGATACGCAGTATTTT. Residues: CASSGNKGDTQYF.

The genes are TRBV7-9 and TRBJ1-3, with D possibly being TRBD1 (5 bases). V was cut by 6 bases and J by 0 bases, with 12 bases left in between. This CDR3 is 15 amino acids long. CDR1 is SEHNR and CDR2 is FQNEAQ in the germline V gene (reference sequence). CDR3 nucleotides: TGTGCCAGCAGTATGGGGACGAGCTCTGGAAACACCATATATTTT. This translates into CASSMGTSSGNTIYF. Complete variable domain (other parts from reference TRBV7-9 and TRBJ1-3): DTGVSQNPRHKITKRGQNVTFRCDPISEHNRLYWYRQTLGQGPEFLTYFQNEAQLEKSRLLSDRFSAERPKGSFSTLEIQRTEQGDSAMYLCASSMGTSSGNTIYFGEGSWLTVV.

The genes are TRBV14 and TRBJ2-7; D unresolved. This CDR3 is built from 12 residues. Per germline, CDR1 SGHDN and CDR2 FVKESK. V lost 3 bases and J lost 0, with 3 bases in between. The CDR3 DNA sequence: TGTGCCAGCAGCCACCCCTCCTACGAGCAGTACTTC. Translation gives CASSHPSYEQYF. The full variable domain, its missing parts supplied by reference TRBV14 and TRBJ2-7, is EAGVTQFPSHSVIEKGQTVTLRCDPISGHDNLYWYRRVMGKEIKFLLHFVKESKQDESGMPNNRFLAERTGGTYSTLKVQPAELEDSGVYFCASSHPSYEQYFGPGTRLTVT.

The V and J genes are TRBV2 and TRBJ2-3; D is unresolved. This CDR3 contains 13 residues. Trimming shortened V by 3 bases and J by 6 bases, and 10 bases separated the two germline ends. Germline lookup yields CDR1 SNHLY and CDR2 FYNNEI. The DNA for the CDR3 is TGTGCCAGCAGTGAGGTGAAAACGGATACGCAGTATTTT. Amino acids: CASSEVKTDTQYF.

The J gene is TRBJ1-2, the V gene TRBV7-2, with D perhaps matching TRBD1 (6 bases). V dropped 5 bases and J dropped 4 bases, with 11 bases sitting between them. Germline V lookup: CDR1 SGHTA, CDR2 FQGNSA. The CDR3 contains 13 residues. The CDR3 here is CASSDDRSYGYTF. The CDR3 coding sequence is TGTGCCAGCAGCGATGACAGGAGCTATGGCTACACCTTC. Full variable domain (remainder filled in from reference TRBV7-2 and TRBJ1-2): GAGVSQSPSNKVTEKGKDVELRCDPISGHTALYWYRQSLGQGLEFLIYFQGNSAPDKSGLPSDRFSAERTGGSVSTLTIQRTQQEDSAVYLCASSDDRSYGYTFGSGTRLTVV.

The chain employs TRBV18 and TRBJ2-1; 14 bases are shared with TRBD2. CDR3 length: 15 residues. Germline CDR1 KGHSH, CDR2 LQKENI. J was trimmed by 7 bases and V by 1 base; bases with no gene match: 0. The CDR3 nucleotides read TGTGCCAGCTCACCACGACTAGCGGGGGGGAATGAGCAGTTCTTC. This encodes CASSPRLAGGNEQFF. The variable domain in full, completed from reference TRBV18 and TRBJ2-1, reads NAGVMQNPRHLVRRRGQEARLRCSPMKGHSHVYWYRQLPEEGLKFMVYLQKENIIDESGMPKERFSAEFPKEGPSILRIQQVVRGDSAAYFCASSPRLAGGNEQFFGPGTRLTVL.

This chain connects TRBV11-2 to TRBJ1-5; D gene uncertain. CDR3 length: 14 amino acids. V lost 5 bases and J lost 4, with 12 bases in between. Germline CDR1 SGHAT, CDR2 FQNNGV. Here the CDR3 DNA reads TGTGCCAGCAGCCCCGGGGTCACTAATCAGCCCCAGCATTTT. It codes for CASSPGVTNQPQHF.

This chain joins TRBV29-1 and TRBJ1-2; tentatively, D is TRBD1 (5 bases). Deletions cut 0 bases from V and 7 bases from J, with 6 bases between. This CDR3 is 11 amino acids long. CDR1 and CDR2 (germline): SQVTM, ANQGSEA. The CDR3 loop is CSVEEQGGYTF. The CDR3 DNA reads TGCAGCGTTGAAGAGCAGGGTGGCTACACCTTC.

This chain links TRBV5-1 with TRBJ1-4, with D maybe TRBD1 (6 bases). The CDR3 loop spans 14 amino acids. Germline V CDR1 and CDR2: SGHRS, YFSETQ. V was trimmed by 2 bases and J by 4 bases, leaving 9 bases between them. CDR3 DNA sequence: TGCGCCAGCAGCTTAGGACAGATTAATGAAAAACTGTTTTTT. It is translated as CASSLGQINEKLFF.

The chain is built from TRBV29-1 and TRBJ2-1, with D possibly matching TRBD2 (6 bases). The CDR3 runs to 15 residues. Trimming shortened V by 3 bases and J by 1 base, and 13 bases separated the two germline ends. Germline V lookup: CDR1 SQVTM, CDR2 ANQGSEA. CDR3 coding DNA: TGCAGCGTTGAGGGACTCCAATCATCCTACAATGAGCAGTTCTTC. Translating it yields CSVEGLQSSYNEQFF.

This clone was seen once. The chain joins TRBV10-3 to TRBJ2-7; D perhaps matches TRBD1 (5 bases). The ends were cut back, 6 bases at V and 3 bases at J, with 6 bases in the middle. The CDR3 has 11 amino acids. The germline V gene has CDR1 ENHRY and CDR2 SYGVKD. This chain's CDR3 is CAIRDIYEQYF. In nucleotides, the CDR3 is TGTGCCATCAGGGACATCTACGAGCAGTACTTC.

This clone showed up just once. The chain uses TRBV5-4 and TRBJ1-1, with TRBD1 identical over 8 bases. The V and J ends lost 4 bases and 3 bases, in that order; junction bases with no gene match: 14. This CDR3 has 17 amino acids. Per germline, CDR1 SGHNT and CDR2 YYREEE (reference sequence). The CDR3 DNA follows: TGTGCCAGCAGCACAAGGACAGGGAGGACTTTGGACACTGAAGCTTTCTTT. It is translated as CASSTRTGRTLDTEAFF.

The CDR3, as DNA: TGTGCCAGCAGCTTAGCCATGGCGAGCTCTGGAAACACCATATATTTT. This codes for CASSLAMASSGNTIYF. The chain links TRBV7-2 to TRBJ1-3; no definite D call. This CDR3 is 16 amino acids long. The V gene lost 0 bases and the J gene lost 0 bases, with 9 bases spanning the gap. Germline lookup yields CDR1 SGHTA and CDR2 FQGNSA.

The chain recombines TRBV5-1 with TRBJ1-2; D is perhaps TRBD1 (5 bases). V dropped 1 base and J dropped 1 base, with 11 bases sitting between them. The germline V gene encodes CDR1 SGHRS and CDR2 YFSETQ. This CDR3 has 15 residues. The CDR3 protein is CASSLRRGLNYGYTF. CDR3 DNA sequence: TGCGCCAGCAGCTTGAGGAGGGGCCTTAACTATGGCTACACCTTC. Based on the CDR3 plus reference TRBV5-1 and TRBJ1-2, the full variable domain is KAGVTQTPRYLIKTRGQQVTLSCSPISGHRSVSWYQQTPGQGLQFLFEYFSETQRNKGNFPGRFSGRQFSNSRSEMNVSTLELGDSALYLCASSLRRGLNYGYTFGSGTRLTVV.

This chain uses TRBV29-1 with TRBJ2-3; 12 nucleotides line up with TRBD1. Germline-derived CDR1 and CDR2 are SQVTM and ANQGSEA. The CDR3 contains 15 residues. V shed 4 bases and J 0 bases; nucleotides not matched to a gene: 2. The CDR3 region is CSVVGQGASTDTQYF. The CDR3 nucleotides are TGCAGCGTTGTGGGACAGGGGGCGAGCACAGATACGCAGTATTTT.

This chain connects TRBV7-9 to TRBJ1-6; D might be TRBD1 (5 bases). The CDR3 runs to 14 residues. V lost 3 bases, J lost 5 bases, and 8 bases lay in between. CDR1 SEHNR and CDR2 FQNEAQ come from the germline V gene (reference sequence). CDR3 coding DNA: TGTGCCAGCAGCTTTGGGGGGAATAATTCACCCCTCCACTTT. Translation: CASSFGGNNSPLHF.

The chain combines TRBV18 with TRBJ1-1, with 8 positions matching TRBD1. Germline values: CDR1 KGHSH, CDR2 LQKENI. Trimming took 2 bases from V and 7 from J; bases not matched to a gene: 3. The CDR3 covers 13 residues. CDR3 sequence (DNA): TGTGCCAGCTCACCAGTAGGACAGGGTGAAGCTTTCTTT. Amino acids: CASSPVGQGEAFF.

The chain employs TRBV14 and TRBJ2-1, with TRBD1 as a possible D gene (7 bases). Germline CDR1 and CDR2: SGHDN and FVKESK. The CDR3 has 15 amino acids. V was pared by 7 bases and J by 7 bases, with 20 bases between. For the CDR3, the DNA is TGTGCCAGCACCCCACAGTTGTCAGGGGGGAATGAGCAGTTCTTC. Protein product: CASTPQLSGGNEQFF.

This clone was counted once. The rearrangement links TRBV9 to TRBJ2-3; 8 nucleotides align to TRBD2. Losses at the gene ends were 3 bases for V and 0 bases for J; bases not matched to a gene: 12. The CDR3 contains 18 residues. Germline V gene data show CDR1 as SGDLS and CDR2 as YYNGEE. The CDR3 loop reads CASSAGTSSLTSTDTQYF. For the CDR3, the DNA is TGTGCCAGCAGCGCAGGGACTAGTTCCCTCACTAGCACAGATACGCAGTATTTT. Filled out from reference TRBV9 and TRBJ2-3, the complete variable domain reads DSGVTQTPKHLITATGQRVTLRCSPRSGDLSVYWYQQSLDQGLQFLIQYYNGEERAKGNILERFSAQQFPDLHSELNLSSLELGDSALYFCASSAGTSSLTSTDTQYFGPGTRLTVL.

The chain combines TRBV11-3 with TRBJ2-3, with 7 bases aligning to TRBD1. CDR1 and CDR2 (germline): SGHNT, YENEEA. The trim removed 2 bases at V and 2 bases at J, leaving 4 bases unmatched. The CDR3 is made up of 15 amino acids. The CDR3 region has the DNA TGTGCCAGCAGCTTACGGACAGGAACCACAGATACGCAGTATTTT. It encodes CASSLRTGTTDTQYF.

In DNA, the CDR3 is TGTGCCAGCAGCTTAGAACTAGCGGGGGGGAGGGAGACCCAGTACTTC. It specifies CASSLELAGGRETQYF. The chain uses TRBV7-2 and TRBJ2-5; TRBD2 agrees at 13 bases. Trimming removed 1 base from V and 5 bases from J; junction bases left unmatched: 4. The CDR3 extends over 16 amino acids. Germline CDR1 is SGHTA and CDR2 is FQGNSA.

This clone came up once. The CDR3 sequence: CASSLGDNSYEQYF. CDR3 nucleotide sequence: TGTGCCAGCAGCTTAGGGGACAATTCCTACGAGCAGTACTTC. The rearrangement joins TRBV13 to TRBJ2-7, with D perhaps matching TRBD1 (5 bases). Trimming shortened V by 0 bases and J by 1 base, and 7 bases separated the two germline ends. CDR1 is PRHDT and CDR2 is FYEKMQ in the germline V gene (reference sequence). CDR3 size: 14 residues. Looking up the rest from reference TRBV13 and TRBJ2-7 gives the full variable domain: AAGVIQSPRHLIKEKRETATLKCYPIPRHDTVYWYQQGPGQDPQFLISFYEKMQSDKGSIPDRFSAQQFSDYHSELNMSSLELGDSALYFCASSLGDNSYEQYFGPGTRLTVT.

This chain uses TRBV5-4 with TRBJ2-7; D ambiguous. V lost 4 bases, J lost 5 bases, and 22 bases lay in between. CDR1 is SGHNT and CDR2 is YYREEE in the germline V gene (reference sequence). CDR3 length equals 16 residues. CDR3: CASSPGASGRLNEQYF. The CDR3 coding sequence is TGTGCCAGCAGCCCCGGTGCTTCAGGTAGATTAAACGAGCAGTACTTC. The complete variable domain, with remaining parts taken from reference TRBV5-4 and TRBJ2-7, reads ETGVTQSPTHLIKTRGQQVTLRCSSQSGHNTVSWYQQALGQGPQFIFQYYREEENGRGNFPPRFSGLQFPNYSSELNVNALELDDSALYLCASSPGASGRLNEQYFGPGTRLTVT.

The chain uses TRBV5-4 and TRBJ2-1; D not certain. V lost 2 bases and J lost 9, with 15 bases in between. The CDR3 is 14 residues long. CDR1 and CDR2 from the germline V gene are SGHNT and YYREEE (reference sequence). This chain's CDR3 is CASSFPSGPGEQFF. The DNA for the CDR3 is TGTGCCAGCAGCTTCCCGTCGGGCCCCGGTGAGCAGTTCTTC.

The rearrangement links TRBV4-1 to TRBJ1-5, with D perhaps TRBD1 (6 bases). CDR1 and CDR2 (germline): MGHRA, YSYEKL. V lost 2 bases, J lost 6 bases, and 17 bases lay in between. CDR3 length equals 16 residues. In nucleotides, the CDR3 is TGCGCCAGCAGCCAAAGCGCAGTCAGGGGAGCTCAGCCCCAGCATTTT. Amino acid sequence: CASSQSAVRGAQPQHF.

The gene calls are TRBV6-5 and TRBJ1-6, with 9 positions matching TRBD1. The CDR3 runs 15 residues. In germline, CDR1 is MNHEY, CDR2 SVGAGI. Trimming cost V 7 bases and J 5 bases; bases outside gene matches: 6. The CDR3 coding sequence is TGTGCCAGCACCTCCGGGACAGGGAATAATTCACCCCTCCACTTT. It is translated as CASTSGTGNNSPLHF.

The chain couples TRBV7-8 to TRBJ1-1; D gene uncertain. The germline V and J ends were trimmed by 5 bases and 5 bases, with 12 bases remaining between them. This CDR3 region has 13 residues. The germline CDR1 and CDR2 sequences are SGHVS and FQNEAQ. CDR3 loop: CASSERYSTEAFF. The CDR3 nucleotides read TGTGCCAGCAGCGAAAGATACTCGACTGAAGCTTTCTTT.